This T cell receptor (beta chain) appears in the sequencing data of a study of blood T cells in healthy people across ages. Whole-study results and caveats: Lack of knowledge of donor CMV status possibly confounded expanded clonotype changes.

In germline, CDR1 is SGHRS, CDR2 YFSETQ. The CDR3 runs to 14 residues. J was trimmed by 7 bases and V by 4 bases; bases with no gene match: 8. The donors, healthy Caucasians from Russia, were aged 6 to 90. It was with a sample-barcoded 5' primer and a J-beta primer mix that a second PCR of roughly 7 to 12 cycles was run. Every sample gave at least 2.5 million paired-end reads containing CDR3. MiXCR, applied by TCRdb to the 5' RACE reads, yields one record per CDR3 protein. The sample consists of some 1.5 million distinct CDR3 sequences, around 40% of them appearing once. This clonotype was found a few times. Its antigen is not known.

This clonotype was obtained from a young woman in good health. The chain joins TRBV5-1 to TRBJ2-1; 7 bases agree with TRBD1. The sample was blood. CDR3 nucleotides: TGCGCCAGCAGCCTGGGACAGCTACCGAATGAGCAGTTCTTC. Encoded protein: CASSLGQLPNEQFF.